This T cell receptor beta chain stems from a study of T cells in Graves' hyperthyroidism and ophthalmopathy. The sample holds many counts of this clonotype. Its antigen is as yet unknown. Findings and limits, study-wide: The model's output predicted ophthalmopathy at a median of about 5.9 months prior to onset. In the blood, most expanded thyroid clonotypes above 0.001 appeared as well.

An absence of ophthalmopathy progression within 18 months meant stable Graves' hyperthyroidism. Patients were excluded for uncontrolled infection, other autoimmune disease, pregnancy or lactation. The TCR beta CDR3 regions underwent amplification using RNA transcripts as the source. The HTBI primer set served for first-round RT-PCR of the TCR CDR3. From the multiplex PCR reads, TCRdb called clonotypes with MiXCR, one entry per CDR3 protein. The sample includes approximately 590,000 distinct CDR3 sequences, just over 45% of them seen just once. This CDR3 contains 15 residues. CDR1 SGHAT and CDR2 FQNNGV come from the germline V gene. V lost 6 bases and J lost 7, with 16 bases in between.

The chain carries TRBV11-2 and TRBJ1-6; possibly TRBD1 for D (5 bases). Sequencing was done on a sample of peripheral blood or thyroid tissue (not recorded which). The receptor was isolated from a woman younger than 30 with Graves' hyperthyroidism. CDR3 coding DNA: TGTGCCAGCAGGCAACCGGGGACCAAGAATTCACCCCTCCACTTT. Translation: CASRQPGTKNSPLHF.